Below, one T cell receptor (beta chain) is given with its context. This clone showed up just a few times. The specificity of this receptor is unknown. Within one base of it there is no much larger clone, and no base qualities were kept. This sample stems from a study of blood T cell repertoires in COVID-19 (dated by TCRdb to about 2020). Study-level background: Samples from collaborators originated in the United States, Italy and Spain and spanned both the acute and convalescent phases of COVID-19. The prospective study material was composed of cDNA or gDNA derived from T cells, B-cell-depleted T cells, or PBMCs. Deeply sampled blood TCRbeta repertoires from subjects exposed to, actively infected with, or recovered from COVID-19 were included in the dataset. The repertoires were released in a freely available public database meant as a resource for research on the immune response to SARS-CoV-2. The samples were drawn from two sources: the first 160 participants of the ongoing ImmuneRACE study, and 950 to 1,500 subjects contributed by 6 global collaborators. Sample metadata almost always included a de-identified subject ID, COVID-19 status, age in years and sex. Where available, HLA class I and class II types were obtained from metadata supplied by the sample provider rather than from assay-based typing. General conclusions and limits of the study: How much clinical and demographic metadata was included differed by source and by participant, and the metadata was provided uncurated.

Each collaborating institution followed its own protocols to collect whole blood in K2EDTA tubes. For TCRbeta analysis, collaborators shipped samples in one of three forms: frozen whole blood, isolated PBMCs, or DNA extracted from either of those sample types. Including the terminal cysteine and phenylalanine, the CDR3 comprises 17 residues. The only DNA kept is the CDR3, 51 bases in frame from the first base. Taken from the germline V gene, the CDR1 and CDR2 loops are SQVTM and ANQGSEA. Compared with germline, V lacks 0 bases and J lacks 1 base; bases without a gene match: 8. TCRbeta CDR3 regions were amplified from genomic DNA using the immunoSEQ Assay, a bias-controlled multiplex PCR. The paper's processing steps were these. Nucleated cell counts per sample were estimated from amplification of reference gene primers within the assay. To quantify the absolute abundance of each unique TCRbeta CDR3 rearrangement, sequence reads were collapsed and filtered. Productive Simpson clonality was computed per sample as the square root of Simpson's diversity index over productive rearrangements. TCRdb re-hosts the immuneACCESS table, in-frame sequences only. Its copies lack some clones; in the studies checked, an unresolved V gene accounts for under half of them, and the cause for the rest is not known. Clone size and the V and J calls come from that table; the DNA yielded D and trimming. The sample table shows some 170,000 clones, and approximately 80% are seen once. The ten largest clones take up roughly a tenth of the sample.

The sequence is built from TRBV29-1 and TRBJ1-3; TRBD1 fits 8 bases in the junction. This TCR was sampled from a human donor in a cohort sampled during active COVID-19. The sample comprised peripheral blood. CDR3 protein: CSVEDNPTGESGNTIYF. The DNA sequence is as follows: TGCAGCGTTGAAGACAACCCGACAGGGGAATCTGGAAACACCATATATTTT.